What follows are 28 T cell receptor beta chains derived from one specimen sequenced in a study of blood T cell repertoires in COVID-19. Libraries were prepared by immunoSEQ multiplex PCR; TCRdb keeps only in-frame clonotypes and omits some of them. The profile covers roughly 200,000 clones, with about 85% appearing a single time and roughly a tenth taken by the ten largest. The sequencing input was peripheral blood. Receptors originate from a woman aged 50 to 60 with COVID-19, enrolled during active disease.

This chain uses TRBV25-1 with TRBJ1-2, with D uncertain. V lost 5 bases and J lost 4, with 14 bases in between. CDR1 and CDR2 from the germline V gene are MGHDK and SYGVNS. The CDR3 has 14 residues. The CDR3 DNA reads TGTGCCAGCAGTAGTGCAGGCGCCACCTATGGCTACACCTTC. As protein: CASSSAGATYGYTF.

The chain employs TRBV9 and TRBJ1-2; 10 bases are a match to TRBD1. V lost 2 bases and J lost 4; bases outside the gene matches: 8. The germline V gene has CDR1 SGDLS and CDR2 YYNGEE. The CDR3 is 16 amino acids. The CDR3 loop is CASSVGARTGGYGYTF. The CDR3 nucleotides are TGTGCCAGCAGCGTGGGGGCACGGACAGGGGGCTATGGCTACACCTTC.

The V call is TRBV2, the J call TRBJ2-7, with D possibly being TRBD2 (6 bases). This CDR3 region has 12 residues. The V gene's germline CDR1 is SNHLY and CDR2 FYNNEI. CDR3 sequence reads: CASSGQGPPRGV. Written as DNA, the CDR3 is TGTGCCAGCAGTGGTCAGGGACCCCCGCGGGGCGTC.

This clone was seen just once. The genes are TRBV7-9 and TRBJ1-3; the match to TRBD1 covers 8 bases. Germline V CDR1 and CDR2: SEHNR, FQNEAQ (reference sequence). J lost 2 bases, V lost 11 bases, and 8 bases had no gene match. This CDR3 has 14 amino acids. CDR3 region: CALSGTGTGNTIYF. CDR3 in DNA: TGTGCCCTCAGCGGGACAGGTACTGGAAACACCATATATTTT.

The V gene is TRBV20-1, the J gene TRBJ2-2, with 8 bases that match TRBD2. The germline CDR1 and CDR2 sequences are DFQATT and SNEGSKA (reference sequence). With 3 bases clipped from V and 0 bases from J, the junction kept 6 bases outside the gene matches. There are 16 residues in the CDR3. This chain's CDR3 is CSASRAGAPNTGELFF. Written as DNA, the CDR3 is TGCAGTGCTAGTAGAGCGGGGGCCCCGAACACCGGGGAGCTGTTTTTT.

The CDR3 loop is CASSNTVNTEAFF. CDR3 coding DNA: TGTGCCAGCAGCAATACAGTGAACACTGAAGCTTTCTTT. The chain combines TRBV5-4 with TRBJ1-1, with D hard to call. Trimming left V 4 bases short and J 0 bases short, with 7 bases between. The germline gives CDR1 SGHNT, CDR2 YYREEE (reference sequence). This CDR3 has 13 residues. Filled out from reference TRBV5-4 and TRBJ1-1, the complete variable domain reads ETGVTQSPTHLIKTRGQQVTLRCSSQSGHNTVSWYQQALGQGPQFIFQYYREEENGRGNFPPRFSGLQFPNYSSELNVNALELDDSALYLCASSNTVNTEAFFGQGTRLTVV.

This sequence joins TRBV2 and TRBJ1-6; D remains ambiguous. Trimming pared 5 bases from V and 7 bases from J, leaving 9 bases between. The germline V gene encodes CDR1 SNHLY and CDR2 FYNNEI. This CDR3 is built from 13 residues. The CDR3 region is CASSPHPNSPLHF. The CDR3 bases are TGTGCCAGCAGTCCCCATCCAAATTCACCCCTCCACTTT.

CDR3 sequence reads: CASSLFGQGNTGELFF. The CDR3 region has the DNA TGTGCCAGCAGCTTGTTTGGACAGGGGAACACCGGGGAGCTGTTTTTT. This chain uses TRBV5-4 with TRBJ2-2; 8 bases are shared with TRBD1. Germline CDR1 reads SGHNT; CDR2 reads YYREEE (reference sequence). This CDR3 is built from 16 residues. Unmatched junction bases numbered 3, after V lost 1 base and J lost 1 base.

The rearrangement links TRBV6-5 to TRBJ2-7; perhaps TRBD2 as D (7 bases). With 10 bases removed from V and 6 bases from J, the gap between germline ends came to 13 bases. In germline, CDR1 is MNHEY, CDR2 SVGAGI. The CDR3 has 11 amino acids. The CDR3 here is CATLGGAEQYV. CDR3 DNA: TGTGCCACCTTAGGGGGGGCCGAGCAGTACGTC.

This chain uses TRBV14 with TRBJ2-5, with no clear D. Germline assignment: CDR1 SGHDN and CDR2 FVKESK. Trimming took 4 bases from V and 2 from J, leaving 11 bases between them. This CDR3 is built from 14 residues. CDR3 nucleotides: TGTGCCAGCAGCCCAAACAGACCTCAAGAGACCCAGTACTTC. Amino acids: CASSPNRPQETQYF. The entire variable domain, with the rest obtained from reference TRBV14 and TRBJ2-5, is as follows: EAGVTQFPSHSVIEKGQTVTLRCDPISGHDNLYWYRRVMGKEIKFLLHFVKESKQDESGMPNNRFLAERTGGTYSTLKVQPAELEDSGVYFCASSPNRPQETQYFGPGTRLLVL.

This clone was seen a single time. This chain's CDR3 is CASSVGLDRGNQPQHF. The CDR3 DNA reads TGCGCCAGCAGCGTAGGACTCGACAGGGGCAATCAGCCCCAGCATTTT. This chain uses TRBV5-1 with TRBJ1-5, with 7 bases lining up with TRBD1. Looked up from germline, CDR1 is SGHRS and CDR2 is YFSETQ. CDR3 length: 16 amino acids. Losses at the gene ends were 4 bases for V and 2 bases for J; bases not matched to a gene: 9.

As DNA, the CDR3 is TGTGCCAGCAGTTTAGGGCGTCAAGAGACCCAGTACTTC. Translating gives CASSLGRQETQYF. This chain uses TRBV27 with TRBJ2-5; D gene ambiguous. Germline CDR1 and CDR2: MNHEY and SMNVEV (reference sequence). The CDR3 sequence is 13 residues long. Trimming stripped 2 bases from V and 2 bases from J, with 6 bases between.

This chain links TRBV11-2 with TRBJ1-1, with D possibly TRBD1 on 5 matching bases. V was cut by 5 bases and J by 5 bases, with 12 bases left in between. The CDR3 spans 13 residues. Germline V CDR1 and CDR2: SGHAT, FQNNGV. The CDR3 reads CASSRHRGTEAFF. CDR3 coding DNA: TGTGCCAGCAGCAGACACCGGGGGACTGAAGCTTTCTTT.

V and J are TRBV7-2 and TRBJ2-1, with 8 bases that match TRBD2. The CDR3 has 17 amino acids. V dropped 1 base and J dropped 5; count of bases not matched to a gene: 10. CDR1 SGHTA and CDR2 FQGNSA come from the germline V gene. As DNA, the CDR3 is TGTGCCAGCAGCTTAGTTGGGAGCGGGGGCCCTGACAATGAGCAGTTCTTC. Protein sequence: CASSLVGSGGPDNEQFF. Complete variable domain (other parts from reference TRBV7-2 and TRBJ2-1): GAGVSQSPSNKVTEKGKDVELRCDPISGHTALYWYRQSLGQGLEFLIYFQGNSAPDKSGLPSDRFSAERTGGSVSTLTIQRTQQEDSAVYLCASSLVGSGGPDNEQFFGPGTRLTVL.

The genes are TRBV18 and TRBJ2-2, with TRBD1 identical over 7 bases. CDR1 and CDR2 (germline): KGHSH, LQKENI. The CDR3 consists of 15 residues. With 0 bases clipped from V and 6 bases from J, the junction kept 4 bases outside the gene matches. The CDR3 is CASSPPVQGSGELFF. CDR3 coding DNA: TGTGCCAGCTCACCACCGGTACAGGGGTCCGGGGAGCTGTTTTTT.

This clone was recorded a few times. This chain connects TRBV15 to TRBJ1-6, with TRBD1 matching 10 bases. CDR3 length: 17 amino acids. V lost 3 bases to trimming and J lost 7 bases; unmatched junction nucleotides: 9. Germline-derived CDR1 and CDR2 are LNHNV and YYDKDF (reference sequence). CDR3 sequence (DNA): TGTGCCACCAGCAGTGGTCCACCGGGACAGGGGAATTCACCCCTCCACTTT. This codes for CATSSGPPGQGNSPLHF.

The chain uses TRBV7-3 and TRBJ2-2; 8 bases align to TRBD1. CDR1 and CDR2 (germline): SGHTA, FQGTGA. There are 15 residues in the CDR3. The junction had 3 bases not matched to a gene; V was cut back by 5 bases and J by 1 base. The CDR3 DNA reads as TGTGCCAGCAGCCCTGGACAGGGGAACACCGGGGAGCTGTTTTTT. Its translation: CASSPGQGNTGELFF. The full variable domain, rest sourced from reference TRBV7-3 and TRBJ2-2, is GAGVSQTPSNKVTEKGKYVELRCDPISGHTALYWYRQSLGQGPEFLIYFQGTGAADDSGLPNDRFFAVRPEGSVSTLKIQRTERGDSAVYLCASSPGQGNTGELFFGEGSRLTVL.

The chain employs TRBV12-3 or TRBV12-4 and TRBJ2-7, with D unresolved. V lost 3 bases, J lost 3 bases, and 9 bases lay in between. CDR3 length equals 13 residues. This CDR3 is CASSFSFNYEQYV. CDR3 DNA sequence: TGTGCCAGCAGTTTCAGTTTTAACTACGAGCAGTACGTC.

The J gene is TRBJ2-1, the V gene TRBV6-2 or TRBV6-3, with TRBD2 matching over 8 bases. Germline V CDR1 and CDR2: MNHEY, SVGEGT. V gave up 2 bases and J gave up 10 bases; unmatched junction bases: 7. The CDR3 has 14 residues. The CDR3 DNA reads TGTGCCAGCAGTTACGCCCTCGGGGGGGCCGAGCAGTTCTTC. Its translation: CASSYALGGAEQFF.

The J gene is TRBJ2-1, the V gene TRBV9, with a tentative D call TRBD1 (5 bases). The CDR3 is 13 residues long. Germline-derived CDR1 and CDR2 are SGDLS and YYNGEE. Deletions cut 3 bases from V and 8 bases from J, with 12 bases between. The CDR3 spells CASSAAWGDEQFF. The CDR3 DNA follows: TGTGCCAGCAGCGCAGCCTGGGGCGATGAGCAGTTCTTC.

The rearrangement joins TRBV9 to TRBJ2-3; 9 bases match TRBD1. V shed 4 bases and J 2 bases; nucleotides not matched to a gene: 2. This CDR3 is 14 amino acids long. Germline CDR1 SGDLS, CDR2 YYNGEE. CDR3 coding DNA: TGTGCCAGCAGCCGGACAGGGGCCACAGATACGCAGTATTTT. Translating it yields CASSRTGATDTQYF.

The rearrangement joins TRBV3-1 (or the pseudogene TRBV3-2) to TRBJ2-7; possible D gene TRBD2, 6 bases. The V end lost 4 bases, the J end lost 5 bases, and 18 bases lay between the germline ends. The germline CDR1 and CDR2 sequences are LGHDT and YNNKEL (reference sequence). The CDR3 contains 15 residues. CDR3 amino acids: CASSLKEGLPNEQYV. In nucleotides, the CDR3 is TGTGCCAGCAGCCTGAAGGAGGGCCTCCCCAACGAGCAGTACGTC.

V gene TRBV19 combines with J gene TRBJ2-2; D possibly corresponds to TRBD2 (6 bases). Germline V lookup: CDR1 LNHDA, CDR2 SQIVND (reference sequence). V lost 2 bases, J lost 7 bases, and 14 bases lay in between. This CDR3 contains 15 residues. The CDR3 coding sequence is TGTGCCAGTAGTATAATGACTAGTCCTGGCGGGGAGCTGTTTTTT. Translated: CASSIMTSPGGELFF.

The gene calls are TRBV5-1 and TRBJ1-2; 12 bases fit TRBD1. CDR1 is SGHRS and CDR2 is YFSETQ in the germline V gene. The CDR3 sequence is 15 residues long. J lost 6 bases, V lost 0 bases, and 3 bases had no gene match. CDR3 in DNA: TGCGCCAGCAGCTTGGGGGACAGGGGGCTCCATGGCTACACCTTC. Residues: CASSLGDRGLHGYTF.

The gene calls are TRBV10-2 and TRBJ2-7; weak D call: TRBD1 (5 bases). Germline loops: CDR1 WSHSY, CDR2 SAAADI. Trimming stripped 5 bases from V and 0 bases from J, with 17 bases between. The CDR3 totals 16 residues. In DNA, the CDR3 is TGCGCCAGCAGTCCCGGTACAGGCCCGAGCTCCTACGAGCAGTACTTC. The encoded protein is CASSPGTGPSSYEQYF.

The V gene is TRBV30, the J gene TRBJ1-1; a possible D gene is TRBD1 (5 bases). Germline assignment: CDR1 GTSNPN and CDR2 SVGIG (reference sequence). The CDR3 sequence is 15 residues long. V gave up 0 bases and J gave up 0 bases, with 11 bases separating them. The CDR3 DNA reads as TGTGCCTGGAGTGTAAAGGGGATCATGAACACTGAAGCTTTCTTT. It translates to CAWSVKGIMNTEAFF. Full variable domain (rest looked up from reference TRBV30 and TRBJ1-1): SQTIHQWPATLVQPVGSPLSLECTVEGTSNPNLYWYRQAAGRGLQLLFYSVGIGQISSEVPQNLSASRPQDRQFILSSKKLLLSDSGFYLCAWSVKGIMNTEAFFGQGTRLTVV.

CDR3 loop: CASSPLRAGGLTDTQYF. The CDR3, as DNA: TGCGCCAGCAGCCCCCTTCGGGCGGGGGGGCTAACAGATACGCAGTATTTT. The chain carries TRBV4-1 and TRBJ2-3; 9 bases agree with TRBD2. CDR3 length equals 17 residues. Trimming cost V 4 bases and J 3 bases; bases outside gene matches: 11. Germline V CDR1 and CDR2: MGHRA, YSYEKL.

The V and J genes are TRBV15 and TRBJ2-5; D gene ambiguous. Germline values: CDR1 LNHNV, CDR2 YYDKDF (reference sequence). Trimming shortened V by 1 base and J by 5 bases, and 8 bases separated the two germline ends. There are 13 residues in the CDR3. The CDR3 nucleotides are TGTGCCACCAGCAGAGGAGCCGGGGAGACCCAGTACTTC. Translated, it gives CATSRGAGETQYF.